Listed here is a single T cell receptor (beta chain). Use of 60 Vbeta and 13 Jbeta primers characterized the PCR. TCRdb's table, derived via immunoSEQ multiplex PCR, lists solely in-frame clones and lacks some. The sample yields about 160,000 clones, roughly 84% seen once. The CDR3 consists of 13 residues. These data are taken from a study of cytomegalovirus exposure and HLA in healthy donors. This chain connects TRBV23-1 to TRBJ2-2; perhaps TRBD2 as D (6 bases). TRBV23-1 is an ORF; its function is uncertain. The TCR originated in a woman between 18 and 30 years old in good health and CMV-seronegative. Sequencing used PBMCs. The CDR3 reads CSRKGRSAGELFF. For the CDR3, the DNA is TGCTCAAGGAAGGGGAGGTCCGCCGGGGAGCTGTTTTTT.